A single sample gave rise to the 12 T cell receptor beta chains below, sequenced in a study of glioma-infiltrating T cells. Amplification of TCR alpha and beta CDR3 regions from RNA used iRepertoire nested multiplex PCR. TCRdb re-called the multiplex PCR reads with MiXCR, one entry per CDR3 protein. The sample includes approximately 88,000 distinct CDR3 sequences, around 23% of them seen just once. Sequencing input: glioma tissue, nonneoplastic brain tissue, or PBMCs (not recorded which). Receptors originate from a human donor with low-grade glioma or glioblastoma, undergoing nonglioma brain surgery, or in good health (not recorded which).

This clonotype was recorded once. A read error may explain this, as a much larger clone is one base away. Here the CDR3 reads CASSLGDRKDEQYF. CDR3 nucleotide sequence: TGTGCCAGCTCACTCGGCGACAGAAAGGACGAGCAGTACTTC. The chain is built from TRBV18 and TRBJ2-7; D perhaps matches TRBD1 (5 bases). Trimming took off 4 bases at V and 5 bases at J, with 15 bases between the two ends. CDR3 length equals 14 residues. Germline V CDR1 and CDR2: KGHSH, LQKENI. Based on the CDR3 plus reference TRBV18 and TRBJ2-7, the full variable domain is NAGVMQNPRHLVRRRGQEARLRCSPMKGHSHVYWYRQLPEEGLKFMVYLQKENIIDESGMPKERFSAEFPKEGPSILRIQQVVRGDSAAYFCASSLGDRKDEQYFGPGTRLTVT.

V gene TRBV29-1 combines with J gene TRBJ2-1; D not certain. The CDR3 sequence is 15 residues long. The V gene's germline CDR1 is SQVTM and CDR2 ANQGSEA. The ends were cut back, 4 bases at V and 0 bases at J, with 13 bases in the middle. The CDR3 loop reads CSVVARLSSYNEQFF. The CDR3 DNA reads TGCAGCGTTGTGGCTCGACTGAGCTCCTACAATGAGCAGTTCTTC.

This clonotype came up many times. The V gene is TRBV6-1, the J gene TRBJ1-5; D gene unclear. V gave up 2 bases and J gave up 3 bases, with 14 bases separating them. Germline V CDR1 and CDR2: MNHNS, SASEGT. The CDR3 sequence is 16 residues long. The CDR3 region is CASSEFVGRNNQPQHF. CDR3 sequence (DNA): TGTGCCAGCAGTGAATTTGTCGGGCGGAACAATCAGCCCCAGCATTTT.

The chain couples TRBV12-3 or TRBV12-4 to TRBJ2-1; TRBD1 aligns across 7 bases. The junction had 18 bases not matched to a gene; V was cut back by 6 bases and J by 10 bases. The CDR3 is 16 amino acids. The CDR3 DNA sequence: TGTGCCAGCAGGAGGGCCGGGGACAGCCCTTCTCTAGAGCAGTTCTTC. It yields the protein CASRRAGDSPSLEQFF.

About this clonotype: This may be a read error, as it is one base from a much larger clone. The genes are TRBV19 and TRBJ1-1; a weak D match, TRBD1 (5 bases). CDR3 length: 10 amino acids. V lost 8 bases to trimming and J lost 11 bases, with 12 bases between them. The germline V gene encodes CDR1 LNHDA and CDR2 SQIVND (reference sequence). CDR3: CASLGEWAFF. CDR3 nucleotides: TGTGCCAGTTTAGGGGAGTGGGCTTTCTTT.

This clonotype has a handful of counts. V is TRBV2 and J is TRBJ2-2; the D is unclear. This CDR3 spans 11 amino acids. V gave up 4 bases and J gave up 13 bases, with 10 bases separating them. Germline CDR1 and CDR2: SNHLY and FYNNEI. The CDR3 sequence: CASSVSRGLFF. The CDR3 DNA follows: TGTGCCAGCAGTGTTTCGCGTGGGCTGTTTTTT. The whole variable domain, remainder taken from reference TRBV2 and TRBJ2-2, is EPEVTQTPSHQVTQMGQEVILRCVPISNHLYFYWYRQILGQKVEFLVSFYNNEISEKSEIFDDQFSVERPDGSNFTLKIRSTKLEDSAMYFCASSVSRGLFFGEGSRLTVL.

This clonotype occurred many times. V and J are TRBV7-2 and TRBJ2-2, with TRBD2 matching 11 bases. Germline V CDR1 and CDR2: SGHTA, FQGNSA. The ends lost 4 bases at V and 8 bases at J; junction bases unmatched: 6. This CDR3 has 15 amino acids. The CDR3 nucleotides read TGTGCCAGCAGCTCGCTAGCGGGGGGCACGGGGGAGCTGTTTTTT. Amino acids: CASSSLAGGTGELFF.

This clonotype ranks as medium-sized. This chain uses TRBV15 with TRBJ1-5, with D hard to call. V was pared by 0 bases and J by 0 bases, with 6 bases between. There are 15 residues in the CDR3. Germline V gene sequence: CDR1 LNHNV, CDR2 YYDKDF (reference sequence). The CDR3 DNA reads as TGTGCCACCAGCAGAGATAGTCGTAGCAATCAGCCCCAGCATTTT. Its translation: CATSRDSRSNQPQHF.

This chain links TRBV12-3 or TRBV12-4 with TRBJ1-4; TRBD1 matches at 11 bases. Losses at the gene ends were 6 bases for V and 2 bases for J; bases not matched to a gene: 2. There are 15 residues in the CDR3. CDR3 DNA: TGTGCCAGCAGGGACAGGGGGCCGACTAATGAAAAACTGTTTTTT. This sequence encodes CASRDRGPTNEKLFF.

A note on this clonotype: It may be a read error: a sequence one base away is much more abundant. The rearrangement uses TRBV20-1 and TRBJ2-1; 7 bases line up with TRBD1. The CDR3 is 14 residues long. CDR1 and CDR2 (germline): DFQATT, SNEGSKA (reference sequence). DNA of the CDR3: TGCAGTGCTAGCAGACAGGGTCCATACAATGAGCAGTTGTTC. Its translation: CSASRQGPYNEQLF.

This clonotype appeared many times. The rearrangement uses TRBV20-1 and TRBJ2-3; D uncertain. This CDR3 is 16 amino acids long. Germline lookup yields CDR1 DFQATT and CDR2 SNEGSKA (reference sequence). Trimming removed 3 bases from V and 0 bases from J, with 16 bases in between. The CDR3 region is CSARGSLSPSTDTQYF. DNA of the CDR3: TGCAGTGCTAGGGGATCGCTTTCCCCCAGCACAGATACGCAGTATTTT.

This clonotype has at least ten counts. This chain connects TRBV20-1 to TRBJ1-1, with D uncertain. There are 16 residues in the CDR3. Germline V gives CDR1 DFQATT, CDR2 SNEGSKA (reference sequence). V was trimmed by 0 bases and J by 0 bases, leaving 14 bases between them. The CDR3 here is CSARDNSKDMNTEAFF. The CDR3 nucleotides are TGCAGTGCTAGAGATAATTCGAAAGACATGAACACTGAAGCTTTCTTT.